This entry features one TCR beta chain sequence. Antigen specificity is unknown. This record belongs to a study of T-cell memory formation after mild COVID-19. V lost 2 bases, J lost 6 bases, and 10 bases lay in between. This CDR3 has 13 amino acids. Libraries for TCRalpha and TCRbeta carried sample barcodes and unique molecular identifiers via 5'RACE. TCRdb reanalysed the 5' RACE reads using MiXCR and keeps one entry per CDR3 protein. Here the sample spans 180,000 or so distinct CDR3 sequences, about 9.9% being singletons. Overall study results and limits: Those CD4+ clones that contracted were mainly in CM and EM (CD8+ ones in EMRA).

This chain links TRBV12-3 or TRBV12-4 with TRBJ1-2, with D perhaps TRBD1 (5 bases). Sequences were obtained from PBMCs or a T cell subset sorted from them (not recorded which). The sequence was obtained from a man aged 18-30 years who had mild COVID-19 (a few samples of this study predate the infection). Cell type and time point are not known. CDR3 amino acids: CASSLQGPDGYTF. Here the CDR3 DNA reads TGTGCCAGCAGTTTACAGGGCCCCGATGGCTACACCTTC.